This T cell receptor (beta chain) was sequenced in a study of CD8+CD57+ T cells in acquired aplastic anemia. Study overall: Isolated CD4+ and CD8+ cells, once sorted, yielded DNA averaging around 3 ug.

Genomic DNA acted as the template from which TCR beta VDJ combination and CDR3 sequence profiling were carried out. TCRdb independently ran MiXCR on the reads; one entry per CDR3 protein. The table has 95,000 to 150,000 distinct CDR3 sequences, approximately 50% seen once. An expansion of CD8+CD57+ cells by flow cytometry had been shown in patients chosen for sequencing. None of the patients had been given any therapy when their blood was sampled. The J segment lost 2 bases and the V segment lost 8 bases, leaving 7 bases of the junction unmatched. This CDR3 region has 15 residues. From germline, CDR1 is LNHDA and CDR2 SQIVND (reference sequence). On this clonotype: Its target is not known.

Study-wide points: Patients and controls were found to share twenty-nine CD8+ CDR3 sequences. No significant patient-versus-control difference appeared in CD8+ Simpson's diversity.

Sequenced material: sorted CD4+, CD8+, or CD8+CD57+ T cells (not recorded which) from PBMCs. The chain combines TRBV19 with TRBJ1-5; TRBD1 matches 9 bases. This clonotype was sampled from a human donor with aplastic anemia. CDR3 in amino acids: CASAHTGGGNQPQHF. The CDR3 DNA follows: TGTGCCAGTGCTCACACAGGGGGCGGCAATCAGCCCCAGCATTTT.